A selection of T cell receptor beta chains follows, all from one sample in a study of OX40 agonist ivuxolimab in advanced cancers. The method was immunoSEQ multiplex PCR; TCRdb's version includes in-frame clones alone and lacks a portion of them. Among 45,000 to 60,000 clones, 82% were seen once, and the ten largest hold roughly 1.6%. This specimen was CD4+ or CD8+ T cells sorted from blood, taken in a trial of the OX40 agonist ivuxolimab. All receptors derive from an adult with an advanced solid tumor such as melanoma, head and neck, liver or kidney cancer. Both conserved end residues are part of each CDR3. D genes are given only for firm matches. Only part of the rows carry a size: once, few, many, or a class if the clone is expanded.

TRBV5-1	14	few	NA	TRBJ1-1	TGCGCCAGCAGCATTAGTACAGGGAACCCTGAAGCTTTCTTT	CASSISTGNPEAFF
TRBV6-5	13	NA	NA	TRBJ1-5	TGTGCCAGCAGTATTCAGCGGAATCAGCCCCAGCATTTT	CASSIQRNQPQHF
TRBV7-2	15	NA	NA	TRBJ2-7	TGTGCCAGCAGCTTTTCTTATACCGATAGTTACGAGCAGTACTTC	CASSFSYTDSYEQYF
TRBV7-3	15	NA	TRBD1	TRBJ2-1	TGTGCCAGCAGCTTAGAGGGACAGGGCTGGAATGAGCAGTTCTTC	CASSLEGQGWNEQFF
TRBV29-1	12	NA	NA	TRBJ1-2	TGCAGCGTCACTCCGGGACGCATTGACTACACCTTC	CSVTPGRIDYTF
TRBV6-5	13	NA	NA	TRBJ2-1	TGTGCCAGCAGACCTGACTGGAACAATGAGCAGTTCTTC	CASRPDWNNEQFF
TRBV4-3	15	NA	NA	TRBJ2-3	TGCGCCAGCAGCCAAGATCCCAGGGCTGGAGATACGCAGTATTTT	CASSQDPRAGDTQYF
TRBV6-1	14	NA	TRBD1	TRBJ2-2	TGTGCCAGCAGCGACGGGACAGGGACCGGGGAGCTGTTTTTT	CASSDGTGTGELFF
TRBV4-1	18	NA	TRBD2	TRBJ2-3	TGCGCCAGCAGGCCTATACCGGGACTAGCGGGGGAAACAGATACGCAGTATTTT	CASRPIPGLAGETDTQYF
TRBV4-1	15	few	NA	TRBJ1-5	TGCGCCAGCAGCCACCCGGACAGACGCAATCAGCCCCAGCATTTT	CASSHPDRRNQPQHF
TRBV19	15	NA	TRBD1	TRBJ2-3	TGTGCCAGTAGTAGTACAGGGGATAGTACAGATACGCAGTATTTT	CASSSTGDSTDTQYF
TRBV11-2	14	few	TRBD2	TRBJ2-1	TGTGCCAGCAGCTTGGCGGGAGTTGGTCATGAGCAGTTCTTC	CASSLAGVGHEQFF
TRBV10-2	14	NA	TRBD1	TRBJ2-7	TGCGCCAGCAGTGAGCCGGGACAGGGATACGAGCAGTACTTC	CASSEPGQGYEQYF
TRBV30	13	NA	NA	TRBJ1-6	TGTGCCTGGAGTATGAAGGGACATTCACCCCTCCACTTT	CAWSMKGHSPLHF
TRBV7-6	14	NA	TRBD2	TRBJ2-5	TGTGCCACTAGCGGGAGGGCCGATGGGGAGACCCAGTACTTC	CATSGRADGETQYF
TRBV5-1	17	NA	NA	TRBJ2-4	TGCGCCAGCAGCCAAACCCCTAGCGCCGAAGCCAAAAACATTCAGTACTTC	CASSQTPSAEAKNIQYF
TRBV2	13	NA	NA	TRBJ1-1	TGTGCCAGCACTAGGGCCACCCGGAATGCGGCTTTCTTT	CASTRATRNAAFF
TRBV6-5	12	NA	NA	TRBJ2-7	TGTGCCAGCAGCCCCGGGGCCTACGAGCAGTACTTC	CASSPGAYEQYF
TRBV7-2	15	NA	TRBD1	TRBJ1-1	TGTGCCAGCAGCTTTACCACAGGGGGGAACACTGAAGCTTTCTTT	CASSFTTGGNTEAFF
TRBV13	15	few	TRBD1	TRBJ2-7	TGTGCCAGCACTTCAGACAGGGGGCGTTACTACGAGCAGTACTTC	CASTSDRGRYYEQYF
TRBV15	14	NA	NA	TRBJ1-5	TGTGCCACCAGCATAGAGGTTAGCAATCAGCCCCAGCATTTT	CATSIEVSNQPQHF
TRBV27	14	NA	NA	TRBJ2-1	TGTGCCAGCAGTTTATCTCGGCTCCGTAATGAGCAGTTCTTC	CASSLSRLRNEQFF
TRBV19	15	few	TRBD1	TRBJ1-2	TGTGCCAGTAGTATTCCAGGACAGGGGAGAGTTGGCTACACCTTC	CASSIPGQGRVGYTF
TRBV7-2	14	NA	NA	TRBJ1-1	TGTGCCAGCAGCCCCCGAACCCGGGCCAGTGAAGCTTTCTTT	CASSPRTRASEAFF
TRBV28	13	NA	NA	TRBJ1-5	TGTGCCAGCAGTCAAGGAGGCAATCAGCCCCAGCATTTT	CASSQGGNQPQHF
TRBV6-5	15	NA	TRBD1	TRBJ2-7	TGTGCCAGCAGTTACGCCGGGACAGGGGGAGGCGAGCAGTACTTC	CASSYAGTGGGEQYF
TRBV10-3	17	NA	TRBD2	TRBJ2-3	TGTGCCATCAGTGCCGGACTAGCGGGTGATAGCACAGATACGCAGTATTTT	CAISAGLAGDSTDTQYF
TRBV7-2	13	NA	TRBD1	TRBJ1-1	TGTGCCAGCACCTCGCCAGGGGGCGTTGGGGCTTTCTTT	CASTSPGGVGAFF
TRBV27	15	NA	NA	TRBJ1-2	TGTGCCAGCAGTCCCGGTGGCAAGACTAACTATGGCTACACCTTC	CASSPGGKTNYGYTF
TRBV5-6	13	few	NA	TRBJ1-2	TGTGCCAGCAGTCCTGACATTTATATAGGCTACACCTTC	CASSPDIYIGYTF
TRBV5-6	13	NA	NA	TRBJ1-2	TGTGCCAGCAGCTTGAGACAGAACTATGGCTACACCTTC	CASSLRQNYGYTF
TRBV5-1	16	NA	TRBD1	TRBJ1-1	TGCGCCAGCAGCTTGGACTCCTTTTTAAAGGGGGCGATCGCTTTCTTT	CASSLDSFLKGAIAFF
TRBV11-1	16	NA	TRBD1	TRBJ1-2	TGTGCCAGCAGCTCTCCGGGACAGGGGAAGCTGTATGGCTACACCTTC	CASSSPGQGKLYGYTF
TRBV5-4	13	NA	NA	TRBJ2-7	TGTGCCAGCAGCTTATCACCGTCTTACGAGCAGTACTTC	CASSLSPSYEQYF
TRBV9	14	NA	NA	TRBJ1-1	TGTGCCAGCAGCGCACAGGGTATTGGCACTGAAGCTTTCTTT	CASSAQGIGTEAFF
TRBV6-5	16	once	TRBD2	TRBJ2-7	TGTGCCAGCAGTTACGCGACTAGCGGGAGGGTCCACGAGCAGTACTTC	CASSYATSGRVHEQYF
TRBV9	15	NA	NA	TRBJ2-1	TGTGCCAGCAGCTCCCGGGTCGGGCTGGGCAATGAGCAGTTCTTC	CASSSRVGLGNEQFF
TRBV11-3	13	once	NA	TRBJ2-2	TGTGCCAGCAGCTTAGAGAGGGTCGGGGAGCTGTTTTTT	CASSLERVGELFF
TRBV6-5	15	NA	NA	TRBJ1-3	TGTGCCAGCAGTTACGGGCAGGGGACTGGAAACACCATATATTTT	CASSYGQGTGNTIYF
TRBV6-1	14	few	TRBD1	TRBJ1-1	TGTGCCAGCACAACCGGGACAGGAGACACTGAAGCTTTCTTT	CASTTGTGDTEAFF
TRBV9	18	once	TRBD1	TRBJ2-1	TGTGCCAGCAGCGTAGGAGAGTCCGGGACAGTTATTTACAATGAGCAGTTCTTC	CASSVGESGTVIYNEQFF
TRBV30	13	NA	NA	TRBJ1-6	TGTGCCTTTGGGGGCTCCTATAATTCACCCCTCCACTTT	CAFGGSYNSPLHF
TRBV2	16	NA	TRBD2	TRBJ2-7	TGTGCCAGCAGGGCCATTCGAGCGGGGAGCCTTATTGTGCAGTACTTC	CASRAIRAGSLIVQYF
TRBV1	11	once	NA	TRBJ2-7	TGCACCAGCAGCCAAGGGGGCGAGCAGTACTTC	CTSSQGGEQYF
TRBV29-1	15	NA	TRBD1	TRBJ1-2	TGCAGCGTTGAGAAGACAGGGGGCTGGGACTATGGCTACACCTTC	CSVEKTGGWDYGYTF
TRBV11-2	14	NA	TRBD2	TRBJ2-1	TGTGCCAGCAGCTCACTAGCGGGCTACAATGAGCAGTTCTTC	CASSSLAGYNEQFF
TRBV5-1	15	NA	NA	TRBJ1-1	TGCGCCAGCAGCAGGGCGGGGCACCTGAACACTGAAGCTTTCTTT	CASSRAGHLNTEAFF
TRBV6-5	15	once	TRBD2	TRBJ2-1	TGTGCCAGCAGTCCCATGGCGGGAGGGTCCAATGAGCAGTTCTTC	CASSPMAGGSNEQFF
TRBV4-3	14	NA	NA	TRBJ2-3	TGCGCCAGCAGCTTTGGACAGAGCACAGATACGCAGTATTTT	CASSFGQSTDTQYF
TRBV13	13	NA	NA	TRBJ1-6	TGTGCCAGCAGCTCCTCCGCTCCGGCACCCCTCCACTTT	CASSSSAPAPLHF
TRBV11-2	14	once	NA	TRBJ1-1	TGTGCCAGCAGGGACACCGGGCTAAGAGCTGAAGCTTTCTTT	CASRDTGLRAEAFF